The 29 T cell receptor beta chains below all came from one sample that was sequenced in a study of OX40 agonist ivuxolimab in advanced cancers. TCRdb keeps only in-frame clones here, not all; method: immunoSEQ multiplex PCR. The profile shows around 76,000 clones, 85% to 90% of them singletons. Sequencing used CD4+ or CD8+ T cells sorted from blood, obtained in a trial of the OX40 agonist ivuxolimab. The receptor set was obtained from an adult with an advanced solid tumor such as melanoma, head and neck, liver or kidney cancer.

V gene TRBV28 combines with J gene TRBJ1-4; D gene unclear. Germline assignment: CDR1 MDHEN and CDR2 SYDVKM. With 11 bases removed from V and 2 bases from J, the gap between germline ends came to 15 bases. The CDR3 is 14 residues long. The CDR3 DNA follows: TGTGCCGTAAGGGATGCCCTGACTAATGAAAAACTGTTTTTT. Its translation is CAVRDALTNEKLFF.

The gene calls are TRBV4-1 and TRBJ1-2; unclear D gene. Germline lookup yields CDR1 MGHRA and CDR2 YSYEKL. CDR3 size: 16 residues. Trimming pared 4 bases from V and 6 bases from J, leaving 21 bases between. The CDR3 nucleotides are TGCGCCAGCAGCCCAGATCCGACTGTCCCCCTGAATGGCTACACCTTC. Its protein product is CASSPDPTVPLNGYTF.

This clone was counted a few times. V is TRBV5-1 and J is TRBJ2-7, with D possibly TRBD1 on 6 matching bases. Germline assignment: CDR1 SGHRS and CDR2 YFSETQ. This CDR3 comprises 15 residues. V was shortened by 6 bases and J by 3 bases, with 19 bases between the two germline ends. CDR3 nucleotide sequence: TGCGCCAGCAAGGACGGGACACCGCTAGGCTACGAGCAGTACTTC. This translates into CASKDGTPLGYEQYF.

V gene TRBV9 combines with J gene TRBJ2-3; TRBD2 agrees at 15 bases. The CDR3 sequence is 15 residues long. Trimming cost V 2 bases and J 6 bases; bases outside gene matches: 1. Germline V gene lookup returns CDR1 SGDLS and CDR2 YYNGEE. CDR3 loop: CASSVGTSGRDTQYF. CDR3 coding DNA: TGTGCCAGCAGCGTCGGGACTAGCGGGAGGGATACGCAGTATTTT.

The V and J genes are TRBV15 and TRBJ2-1; no reliable D call. V lost 0 bases to trimming and J lost 4 bases, with 7 bases between them. The CDR3 is made up of 14 amino acids. The V gene's germline CDR1 is LNHNV and CDR2 YYDKDF (reference sequence). The CDR3 nucleotides read TGTGCCACCAGCAGAGATCAGTTATACAATGAGCAGTTCTTC. Protein: CATSRDQLYNEQFF.

The chain joins TRBV28 to TRBJ2-3; the D gene is possibly TRBD2 (6 bases). The germline CDR1 and CDR2 sequences are MDHEN and SYDVKM. The CDR3 is made up of 16 amino acids. Trimming shortened V by 4 bases and J by 4 bases, and 18 bases separated the two germline ends. The CDR3 coding sequence is TGTGCCAGCAGTTCCATGCGGTCGGGGGATCCAGATACGCAGTATTTT. Protein product: CASSSMRSGDPDTQYF.

This CDR3 is CSVVGASGANVLTF. CDR3 DNA sequence: TGCAGCGTTGTCGGGGCCTCTGGGGCCAACGTCCTGACTTTC. The J gene is TRBJ2-6, the V gene TRBV29-1; D possibly matches TRBD1 or TRBD2 (5 bases each). Germline V lookup: CDR1 SQVTM, CDR2 ANQGSEA. Trimming left V 4 bases short and J 0 bases short, with 7 bases between. The CDR3 loop spans 14 amino acids.

This chain joins TRBV18 and TRBJ1-2; 9 nucleotides align to TRBD1. With V trimmed by 3 bases and J by 6 bases, 8 bases remained unmatched. The CDR3 runs 15 residues. The germline V gene has CDR1 KGHSH and CDR2 LQKENI. The CDR3 bases are TGTGCCAGCTCACCTACCGGGACAGGGACGAATGGCTACACCTTC. This codes for CASSPTGTGTNGYTF.

The chain carries TRBV9 and TRBJ1-5; D might be TRBD1 (6 bases). The CDR3 extends over 17 amino acids. V dropped 3 bases and J dropped 1 base, with 17 bases sitting between them. Germline V gives CDR1 SGDLS, CDR2 YYNGEE. The CDR3 DNA is TGTGCCAGCAGCGCGACAGGAGATATTAAGAGCAATCAGCCCCAGCATTTT. The encoded protein is CASSATGDIKSNQPQHF.

A single count supports this clone. V gene TRBV7-2 combines with J gene TRBJ1-6, with a weak D call TRBD1 (6 bases). Germline loops: CDR1 SGHTA, CDR2 FQGNSA. The CDR3 loop spans 14 amino acids. The V and J ends lost 7 bases and 4 bases respectively, with 11 bases between them. Here the CDR3 DNA reads TGTGCCAGCACCCGGGACACATATAATTCACCCCTCCACTTT. This sequence encodes CASTRDTYNSPLHF.

The rearrangement joins TRBV7-9 to TRBJ2-2; D possibly matches TRBD1 or TRBD2 (6 bases each). The CDR3 totals 15 residues. Germline V gives CDR1 SEHNR, CDR2 FQNEAQ (reference sequence). V lost 3 bases to trimming and J lost 2 bases, with 10 bases between them. CDR3 sequence reads: CASSLWGANTGELFF. The CDR3 DNA is TGTGCCAGCAGCTTGTGGGGGGCAAACACCGGGGAGCTGTTTTTT.

This rearrangement joins TRBV14 to TRBJ1-2, with TRBD1 matching 7 bases. V lost 1 base, J lost 0 bases, and 2 bases stayed unmatched. The germline CDR1 and CDR2 sequences are SGHDN and FVKESK. This CDR3 has 15 residues. The CDR3 loop is CASSQVGGSNYGYTF. The CDR3 nucleotides are TGTGCCAGCAGCCAAGTAGGGGGCTCTAACTATGGCTACACCTTC.

This clone is a singleton in its sample. This chain links TRBV7-9 with TRBJ1-2, with D possibly matching TRBD1 (5 bases). Germline CDR1 reads SEHNR; CDR2 reads FQNEAQ (reference sequence). The ends were cut back, 4 bases at V and 8 bases at J, with 23 bases in the middle. The CDR3 is 16 residues long. The CDR3 coding sequence is TGTGCCAGCAGCTCCAGCACCGGGACCGGGGTAATGGGCTACACCTTC. Translating it yields CASSSSTGTGVMGYTF.

The V call is TRBV5-1, the J call TRBJ2-2; the D is unclear. Germline V CDR1 and CDR2: SGHRS, YFSETQ. CDR3 length: 12 amino acids. Trimming removed 0 bases at V and 6 bases at J, with 3 bases between. The CDR3 loop is CASSLDAGELFF. The CDR3 region has the DNA TGCGCCAGCAGCTTGGACGCCGGGGAGCTGTTTTTT.

V and J are TRBV29-1 and TRBJ2-3; D is unclear. The V gene's germline CDR1 is SQVTM and CDR2 ANQGSEA. This CDR3 has 13 amino acids. V was shortened by 1 base and J by 4 bases, with 9 bases between the two germline ends. The CDR3 nucleotides are TGCAGCGTTGAAGTCAGAGGAGCAGATACGCAGTATTTT. It specifies CSVEVRGADTQYF.

The V call is TRBV9, the J call TRBJ2-5; TRBD2 agrees at 9 bases. The CDR3 contains 16 residues. Germline V lookup: CDR1 SGDLS, CDR2 YYNGEE. Germline trimming cut 2 bases from V and 4 bases from J; bases unmatched to any gene: 9. Written as DNA, the CDR3 is TGTGCCAGCAGCGTTACCGGGACTAGCTCTGGAGAGACCCAGTACTTC. Translated, it gives CASSVTGTSSGETQYF.

The chain couples TRBV7-2 to TRBJ1-1; a weak D match, TRBD1 (5 bases). Germline values: CDR1 SGHTA, CDR2 FQGNSA. This CDR3 has 12 residues. V lost 1 base and J 6 bases, leaving 6 bases between the germline ends. Here the CDR3 reads CASSLGGSEAFF. The CDR3 bases are TGTGCCAGCAGCTTAGGGGGGTCTGAAGCTTTCTTT.

The chain carries TRBV5-6 and TRBJ2-5; D gene ambiguous. This CDR3 comprises 14 residues. V was pared by 7 bases and J by 5 bases, with 18 bases between. Germline CDR1 and CDR2: SGHDT and YYEEEE. The CDR3 nucleotides read TGTGCCAGCTACCCTGTTGGGGAACTCGAGACCCAGTACTTC. It yields the protein CASYPVGELETQYF.

CDR3 region: CASSPWTGDNQPQHF. CDR3 bases: TGTGCCAGCTCACCCTGGACAGGGGACAATCAGCCCCAGCATTTT. The chain employs TRBV18 and TRBJ1-5, with 9 bases aligning to TRBD1. Germline lookup yields CDR1 KGHSH and CDR2 LQKENI. V shed 3 bases, J shed 3 bases, and the junction held 3 bases outside the gene matches. CDR3 length equals 15 residues.

The rearrangement joins TRBV18 to TRBJ1-5, with TRBD1 matching over 8 bases. The CDR3 extends over 16 amino acids. From germline, CDR1 is KGHSH and CDR2 LQKENI. J lost 7 bases, V lost 6 bases, and 14 bases had no gene match. The CDR3 here is CASSEGQGRLGQPQHF. CDR3 DNA sequence: TGTGCCAGCTCGGAAGGACAGGGTCGGTTGGGCCAGCCCCAGCATTTT.

This clone appeared once. CDR3 coding DNA: TGTGCCAGCAGCGGAGGGGCAGATACGCAGTATTTT. It specifies CASSGGADTQYF. The V gene is TRBV11-3, the J gene TRBJ2-3; a weak D match, TRBD2 (6 bases). This CDR3 comprises 12 residues. The V and J ends lost 5 bases and 4 bases respectively, with 7 bases between them. The V gene's germline CDR1 is SGHNT and CDR2 YENEEA.

The CDR3 here is CASSEDRDVGSYEQYF. The CDR3 DNA sequence: TGCGCCAGCAGTGAGGACAGGGACGTTGGAAGCTACGAGCAGTACTTC. The gene calls are TRBV10-1 and TRBJ2-7; TRBD1 agrees at 7 bases. CDR1 is WNHNN and CDR2 is SYGVQD in the germline V gene (reference sequence). The CDR3 contains 16 residues. V dropped 2 bases and J dropped 3; count of bases not matched to a gene: 10.

The chain couples TRBV18 to TRBJ2-1; D may be TRBD1 (6 bases). The CDR3 is made up of 15 amino acids. Germline assignment: CDR1 KGHSH and CDR2 LQKENI. V lost 1 base, J lost 2 bases, and 9 bases lay in between. CDR3 sequence (DNA): TGTGCCAGCTCACCACGTGGGACAACCTACAATGAGCAGTTCTTC. This translates into CASSPRGTTYNEQFF.

This clone has only one observation. This chain joins TRBV5-1 and TRBJ1-2; D is possibly TRBD1 (5 bases). Germline values: CDR1 SGHRS, CDR2 YFSETQ. The CDR3 is made up of 15 amino acids. With 6 bases removed from V and 2 bases from J, the gap between germline ends came to 17 bases. In nucleotides, the CDR3 is TGCGCCAGCACCCGAGGGGACCTAGCGAACTATGGCTACACCTTC. Protein sequence: CASTRGDLANYGYTF.

The chain joins TRBV9 to TRBJ2-2; TRBD2 aligns across 7 bases. The CDR3 runs 15 residues. The trim removed 2 bases at V and 6 bases at J, leaving 7 bases unmatched. Germline assignment: CDR1 SGDLS and CDR2 YYNGEE. Here the CDR3 DNA reads TGTGCCAGCAGCGTGGGGGGGTCCTCGCCCGGGGAGCTGTTTTTT. This encodes CASSVGGSSPGELFF.

The V and J genes are TRBV7-3 and TRBJ2-3, with 8 bases identical to TRBD1. Losses at the gene ends were 5 bases for V and 0 bases for J; bases not matched to a gene: 4. Germline loops: CDR1 SGHTA, CDR2 FQGTGA. The CDR3 spans 15 residues. CDR3 sequence (DNA): TGTGCCAGCAGCCTGGACAGGGCGAGCACAGATACGCAGTATTTT. Encoded protein: CASSLDRASTDTQYF.

The chain links TRBV7-2 to TRBJ2-1, with TRBD1 matching over 7 bases. The germline V gene has CDR1 SGHTA and CDR2 FQGNSA. With 5 bases clipped from V and 3 bases from J, the junction kept 10 bases outside the gene matches. This CDR3 has 16 residues. The CDR3 loop is CASSPRQGRIYNEQFF. The CDR3 region has the DNA TGTGCCAGCAGCCCCCGACAGGGCCGAATCTACAATGAGCAGTTCTTC.

The chain has TRBV7-8 and TRBJ2-6; TRBD1 aligns across 7 bases. V lost 2 bases and J lost 5; bases outside the gene matches: 15. Per germline, CDR1 SGHVS and CDR2 FQNEAQ. CDR3 size: 19 residues. The DNA of the CDR3 is TGTGCCAGCAGCTTATTAGGGACAGTTCAGCCTCTGAGGGCCAACGTCCTGACTTTC. It encodes CASSLLGTVQPLRANVLTF.

The J gene is TRBJ1-2, the V gene TRBV27; 7 bases are shared with TRBD1. This CDR3 is built from 15 residues. CDR1 and CDR2 from the germline V gene are MNHEY and SMNVEV (reference sequence). V lost 6 bases, J lost 2 bases, and 9 bases stayed unmatched. The CDR3 spells CASSPGTVINYGYTF. Written as DNA, the CDR3 is TGTGCCAGCAGCCCCGGGACAGTCATAAACTATGGCTACACCTTC.